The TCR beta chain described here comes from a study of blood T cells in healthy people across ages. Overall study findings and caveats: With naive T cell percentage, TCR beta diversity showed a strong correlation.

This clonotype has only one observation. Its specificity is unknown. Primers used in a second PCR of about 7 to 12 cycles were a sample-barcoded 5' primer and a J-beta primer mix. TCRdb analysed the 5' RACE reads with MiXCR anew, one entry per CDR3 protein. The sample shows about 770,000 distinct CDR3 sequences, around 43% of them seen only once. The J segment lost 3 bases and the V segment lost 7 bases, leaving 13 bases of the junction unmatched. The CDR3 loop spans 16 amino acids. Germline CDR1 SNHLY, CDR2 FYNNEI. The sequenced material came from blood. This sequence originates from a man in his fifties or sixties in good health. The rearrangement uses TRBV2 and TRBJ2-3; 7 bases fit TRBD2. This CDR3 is CASNNRDYYTTDTQYF. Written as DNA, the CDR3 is TGTGCCAGCAATAACCGGGACTACTACACAACAGATACGCAGTATTTT.